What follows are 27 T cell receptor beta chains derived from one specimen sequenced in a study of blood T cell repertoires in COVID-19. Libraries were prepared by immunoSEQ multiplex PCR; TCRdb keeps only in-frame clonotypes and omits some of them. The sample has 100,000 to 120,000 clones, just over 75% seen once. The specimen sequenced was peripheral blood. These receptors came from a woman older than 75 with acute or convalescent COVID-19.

The CDR3 coding sequence is TGTGCCAGCAGCGGGGACAGGGGAGGAGTAGAGACCCAGTACTTC. Encoded protein: CASSGDRGGVETQYF. The chain couples TRBV6-5 to TRBJ2-5; 10 nucleotides match TRBD1. The germline V gene has CDR1 MNHEY and CDR2 SVGAGI. Trimming cost V 6 bases and J 4 bases; bases outside gene matches: 8. There are 15 residues in the CDR3.

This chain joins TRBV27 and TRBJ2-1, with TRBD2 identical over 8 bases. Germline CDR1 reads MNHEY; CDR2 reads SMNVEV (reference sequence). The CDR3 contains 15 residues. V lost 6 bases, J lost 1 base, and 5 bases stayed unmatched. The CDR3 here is CASSISGGSYNEQFF. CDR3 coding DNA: TGTGCCAGCAGCATAAGCGGGGGTTCCTACAATGAGCAGTTCTTC.

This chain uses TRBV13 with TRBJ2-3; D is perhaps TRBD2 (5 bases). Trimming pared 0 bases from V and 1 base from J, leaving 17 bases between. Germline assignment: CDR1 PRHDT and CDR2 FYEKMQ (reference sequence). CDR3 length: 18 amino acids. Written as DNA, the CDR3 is TGTGCCAGCAGCTTAGGCCGGGCGGGTGGGTATGGCACAGATACGCAGTATTTT. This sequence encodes CASSLGRAGGYGTDTQYF. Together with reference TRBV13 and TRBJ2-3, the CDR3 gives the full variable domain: AAGVIQSPRHLIKEKRETATLKCYPIPRHDTVYWYQQGPGQDPQFLISFYEKMQSDKGSIPDRFSAQQFSDYHSELNMSSLELGDSALYFCASSLGRAGGYGTDTQYFGPGTRLTVL.

CDR3 DNA: TGCGCCAGCAGCAAGGGACTAGCGAGTTCCTACGAGCAGTACTTC. Amino acid sequence: CASSKGLASSYEQYF. The genes are TRBV4-3 and TRBJ2-7, with 10 bases identical to TRBD2. Looked up from germline, CDR1 is LGHNA and CDR2 is YSLEER. The junction had 5 bases not matched to a gene; V was cut back by 5 bases and J by 1 base. The CDR3 length is 15 residues.

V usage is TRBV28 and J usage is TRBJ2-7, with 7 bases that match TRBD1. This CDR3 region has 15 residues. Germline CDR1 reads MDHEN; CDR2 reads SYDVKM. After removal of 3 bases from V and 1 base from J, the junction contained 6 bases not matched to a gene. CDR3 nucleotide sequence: TGTGCCAGCAGTTTCAACAGGGGTTTTTCCTACGAGCAGTACTTC. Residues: CASSFNRGFSYEQYF.

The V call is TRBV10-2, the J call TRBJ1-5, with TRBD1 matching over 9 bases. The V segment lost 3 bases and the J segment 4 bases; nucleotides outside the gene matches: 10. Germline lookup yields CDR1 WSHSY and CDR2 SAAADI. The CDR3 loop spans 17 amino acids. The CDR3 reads CASSDSTGGIRNQPQHF. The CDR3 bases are TGCGCCAGCAGTGACTCGACAGGGGGTATACGAAATCAGCCCCAGCATTTT.

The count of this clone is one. The CDR3: CASSATGVGTGELFF. In DNA, the CDR3 is TGTGCCAGCAGCGCGACAGGGGTGGGCACCGGGGAGCTGTTTTTT. This chain uses TRBV7-8 with TRBJ2-2, with 8 nucleotides matching TRBD1. V shed 5 bases, J shed 4 bases, and the junction held 6 bases outside the gene matches. CDR1 SGHVS and CDR2 FQNEAQ come from the germline V gene. CDR3 length equals 15 residues.

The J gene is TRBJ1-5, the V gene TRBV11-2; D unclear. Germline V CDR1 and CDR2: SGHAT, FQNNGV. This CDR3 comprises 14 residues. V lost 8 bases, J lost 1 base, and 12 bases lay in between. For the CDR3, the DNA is TGTGCCAGCGGGAGAGCGACAAGCAATCAGCCCCAGCATTTT. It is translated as CASGRATSNQPQHF.

DNA for the CDR3: TGTGCCAGCAGCTTAGGAGGACTAGGGGGTTATACGCAGTATTTT. Protein sequence: CASSLGGLGGYTQYF. The V call is TRBV7-9, the J call TRBJ2-3; possibly TRBD2 for D (7 bases). V was trimmed by 1 base and J by 7 bases, leaving 15 bases between them. Germline CDR1 and CDR2: SEHNR and FQNEAQ (reference sequence). The length of the CDR3 is 15 residues.

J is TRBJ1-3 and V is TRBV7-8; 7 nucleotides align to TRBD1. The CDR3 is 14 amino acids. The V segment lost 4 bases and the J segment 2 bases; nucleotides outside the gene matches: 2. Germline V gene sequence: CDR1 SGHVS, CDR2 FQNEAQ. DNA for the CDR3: TGTGCCAGCAGCTACAGGGGCACTGGAAACACCATATATTTT. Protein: CASSYRGTGNTIYF.

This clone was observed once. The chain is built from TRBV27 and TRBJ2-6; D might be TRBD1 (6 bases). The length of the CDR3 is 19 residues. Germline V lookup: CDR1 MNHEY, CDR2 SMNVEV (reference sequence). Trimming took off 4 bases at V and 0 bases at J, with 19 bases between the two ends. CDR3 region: CASSSDRFPGDSGANVLTF. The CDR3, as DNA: TGTGCCAGCAGTTCCGACAGGTTCCCAGGAGACTCTGGGGCCAACGTCCTGACTTTC.

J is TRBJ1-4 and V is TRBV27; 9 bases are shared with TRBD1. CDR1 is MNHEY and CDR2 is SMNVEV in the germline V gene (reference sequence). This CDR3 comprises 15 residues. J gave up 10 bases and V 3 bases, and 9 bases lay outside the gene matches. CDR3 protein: CASSFSGQGRGKLFF. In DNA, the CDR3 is TGTGCCAGCAGTTTCTCGGGACAGGGCAGAGGAAAACTGTTTTTT.

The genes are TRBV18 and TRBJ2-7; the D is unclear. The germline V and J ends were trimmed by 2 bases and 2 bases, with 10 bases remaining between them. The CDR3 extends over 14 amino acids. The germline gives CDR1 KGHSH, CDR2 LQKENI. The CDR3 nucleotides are TGTGCCAGCTCACCAACCCCCCTAGCCTACGAGCAGTACTTC. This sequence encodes CASSPTPLAYEQYF.

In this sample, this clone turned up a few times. The CDR3 coding sequence is TGCGCCAGCAGCCCGGCAGGACAGGGGCGATCCTATAATTCACCCCTCCACTTT. It translates to CASSPAGQGRSYNSPLHF. The V and J genes are TRBV5-1 and TRBJ1-6; 9 bases fit TRBD1. The CDR3 runs to 18 residues. Unmatched junction bases numbered 9, after V lost 4 bases and J lost 1 base. Germline V gene lookup returns CDR1 SGHRS and CDR2 YFSETQ.

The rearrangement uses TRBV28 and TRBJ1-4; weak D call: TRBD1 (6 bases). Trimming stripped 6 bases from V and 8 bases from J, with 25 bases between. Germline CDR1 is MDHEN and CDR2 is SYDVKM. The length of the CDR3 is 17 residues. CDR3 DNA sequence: TGTGCCAGCAGACCCGTAAATTCAGGGGCTGTGGGGGAAAAACTGTTTTTT. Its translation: CASRPVNSGAVGEKLFF.

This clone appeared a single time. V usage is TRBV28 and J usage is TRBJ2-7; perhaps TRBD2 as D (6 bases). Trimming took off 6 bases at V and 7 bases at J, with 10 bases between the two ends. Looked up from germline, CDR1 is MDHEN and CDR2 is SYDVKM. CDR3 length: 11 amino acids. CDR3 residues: CASRGTVEQYF. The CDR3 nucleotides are TGTGCCAGCAGGGGGACTGTGGAGCAGTACTTC.

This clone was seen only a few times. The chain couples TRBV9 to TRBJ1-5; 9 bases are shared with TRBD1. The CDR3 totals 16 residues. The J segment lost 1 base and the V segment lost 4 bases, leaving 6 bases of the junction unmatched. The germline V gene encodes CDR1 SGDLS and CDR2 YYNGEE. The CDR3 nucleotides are TGTGCCAGCAGCTACGGGACAGGGCTGAGCAATCAGCCCCAGCATTTT. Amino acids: CASSYGTGLSNQPQHF.

The CDR3 loop reads CASRFRGTNTGELFF. The CDR3, as DNA: TGTGCCAGTAGGTTCAGGGGGACGAACACCGGGGAGCTGTTTTTT. V usage is TRBV19 and J usage is TRBJ2-2; 7 bases match TRBD1. CDR3 length equals 15 residues. Germline V gene lookup returns CDR1 LNHDA and CDR2 SQIVND (reference sequence). The V gene end was trimmed by 6 bases and the J gene end by 0 bases; junction bases not matched to a gene: 4.

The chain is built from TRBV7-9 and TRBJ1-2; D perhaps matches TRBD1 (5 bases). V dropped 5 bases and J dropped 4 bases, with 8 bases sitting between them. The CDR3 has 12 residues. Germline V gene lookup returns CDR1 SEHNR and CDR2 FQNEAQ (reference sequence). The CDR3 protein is CASSPGGYGYTF. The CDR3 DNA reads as TGTGCCAGCAGCCCCGGGGGCTATGGCTACACCTTC.

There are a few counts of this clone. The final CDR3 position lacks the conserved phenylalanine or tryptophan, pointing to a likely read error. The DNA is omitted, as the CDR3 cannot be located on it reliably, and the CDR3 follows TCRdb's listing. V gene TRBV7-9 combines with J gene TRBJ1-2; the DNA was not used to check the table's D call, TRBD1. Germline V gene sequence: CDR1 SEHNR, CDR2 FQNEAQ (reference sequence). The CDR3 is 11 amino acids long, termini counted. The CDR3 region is CASSLADRVHL.

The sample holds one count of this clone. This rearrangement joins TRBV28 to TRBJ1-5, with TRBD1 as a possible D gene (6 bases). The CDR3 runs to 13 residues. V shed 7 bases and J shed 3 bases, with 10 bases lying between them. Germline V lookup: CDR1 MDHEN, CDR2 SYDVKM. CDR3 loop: CASNRDNNQPQHF. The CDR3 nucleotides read TGTGCCAGCAATCGGGACAACAATCAGCCCCAGCATTTT.

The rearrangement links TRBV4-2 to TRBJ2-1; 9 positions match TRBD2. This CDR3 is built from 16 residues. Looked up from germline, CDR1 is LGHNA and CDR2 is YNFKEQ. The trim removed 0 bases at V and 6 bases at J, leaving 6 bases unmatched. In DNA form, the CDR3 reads TGTGCCAGCAGCCAAGATCTGGGCGGGGGGGCCAATGAGCAGTTCTTC. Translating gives CASSQDLGGGANEQFF.

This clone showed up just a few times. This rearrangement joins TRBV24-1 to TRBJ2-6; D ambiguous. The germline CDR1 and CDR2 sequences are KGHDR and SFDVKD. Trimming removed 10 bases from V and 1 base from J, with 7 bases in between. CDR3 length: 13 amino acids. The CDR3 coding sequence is TGTGCCACTGCCGAGTCTGGGGCCAACGTCCTGACTTTC. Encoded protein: CATAESGANVLTF.

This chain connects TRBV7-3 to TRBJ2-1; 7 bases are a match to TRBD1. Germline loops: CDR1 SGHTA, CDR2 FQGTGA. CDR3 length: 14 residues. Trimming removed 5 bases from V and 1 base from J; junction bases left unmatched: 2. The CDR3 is CASSPGQSYNEQFF. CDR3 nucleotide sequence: TGTGCCAGCAGCCCGGGACAGTCCTACAATGAGCAGTTCTTC.

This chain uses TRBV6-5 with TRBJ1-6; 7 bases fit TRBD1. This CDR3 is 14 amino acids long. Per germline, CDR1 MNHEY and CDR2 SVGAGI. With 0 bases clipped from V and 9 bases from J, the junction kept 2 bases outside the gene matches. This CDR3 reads CASSYSGQSSPLHF. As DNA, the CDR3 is TGTGCCAGCAGTTACTCGGGACAGAGTTCACCCCTCCACTTT.

CDR3 loop: CASSSRLADTDTQYF. The CDR3 region has the DNA TGTGCCAGCAGCTCCCGACTAGCGGACACAGATACGCAGTATTTT. This sequence joins TRBV7-9 and TRBJ2-3, with 9 nucleotides matching TRBD2. Germline V gene sequence: CDR1 SEHNR, CDR2 FQNEAQ (reference sequence). The CDR3 consists of 15 residues. V lost 4 bases and J lost 2; bases outside the gene matches: 4.

The chain's CDR3 is CASSPTGLYSNQPQHF. The CDR3 DNA reads as TGCGCCAGCAGCCCAACGGGACTGTATAGCAATCAGCCCCAGCATTTT. This rearrangement joins TRBV5-1 to TRBJ1-5; tentative D call: TRBD1 (5 bases). Trimming took 4 bases from V and 0 from J, leaving 14 bases between them. Germline assignment: CDR1 SGHRS and CDR2 YFSETQ. The CDR3 has 16 residues.